The 27 T cell receptor beta chains given below trace back to one sample, sequenced in a study of T cells after yellow fever vaccination. TCRdb itself ran the 5' RACE reads through MiXCR, one entry per CDR3 protein. The sample shows some 240,000 distinct CDR3 sequences, around 3.1% of them seen only once. The source was CD4+ T cells sorted from PBMCs, collected 10 days after the yellow fever booster vaccination. The receptor set was obtained from a man aged 18 to 29 who received the YFV17D yellow fever vaccine.

This clonotype was picked up a small number of times. The J gene is TRBJ1-3, the V gene TRBV20-1; TRBD1 aligns across 7 bases. The trim removed 6 bases at V and 7 bases at J, leaving 15 bases unmatched. The CDR3 loop spans 15 amino acids. Germline values: CDR1 DFQATT, CDR2 SNEGSKA (reference sequence). CDR3 amino acids: CSAVPLQGIGNTIYF. Written as DNA, the CDR3 is TGCAGTGCCGTCCCTCTACAGGGGATTGGGAACACCATATATTTT.

The chain couples TRBV25-1 to TRBJ2-3; TRBD1 matches 9 bases. V shed 6 bases and J 2 bases; nucleotides not matched to a gene: 15. The CDR3 covers 18 residues. Per the germline V gene, CDR1 is MGHDK and CDR2 is SYGVNS. The CDR3 DNA follows: TGTGCCAGCAGCCCACGTCTGACCGGGACAGGGCTCACAGATACGCAGTATTTT. Its protein product is CASSPRLTGTGLTDTQYF.

The chain has TRBV5-1 and TRBJ2-2; TRBD1 matches at 7 bases. Germline V gene sequence: CDR1 SGHRS, CDR2 YFSETQ. The CDR3 is 16 amino acids. Trimming took 2 bases from V and 6 from J; bases not matched to a gene: 10. The CDR3 sequence: CASSFTRQGWSGELFF. CDR3 bases: TGCGCCAGCAGCTTTACTCGACAGGGCTGGTCCGGGGAGCTGTTTTTT. Full variable domain (rest looked up from reference TRBV5-1 and TRBJ2-2): KAGVTQTPRYLIKTRGQQVTLSCSPISGHRSVSWYQQTPGQGLQFLFEYFSETQRNKGNFPGRFSGRQFSNSRSEMNVSTLELGDSALYLCASSFTRQGWSGELFFGEGSRLTVL.

This clonotype was counted between two and nine times. The V call is TRBV19, the J call TRBJ1-1; D call uncertain. The CDR3 sequence is 13 residues long. Trimming pared 5 bases from V and 6 bases from J, leaving 13 bases between. Germline-derived CDR1 and CDR2 are LNHDA and SQIVND (reference sequence). CDR3 loop: CASSPSDWAEAFF. CDR3 coding DNA: TGTGCCAGTAGTCCGAGTGACTGGGCTGAAGCTTTCTTT. The full variable domain, with the rest looked up from reference TRBV19 and TRBJ1-1, is DGGITQSPKYLFRKEGQNVTLSCEQNLNHDAMYWYRQDPGQGLRLIYYSQIVNDFQKGDIAEGYSVSREKKESFPLTVTSAQKNPTAFYLCASSPSDWAEAFFGQGTRLTVV.

This clonotype showed up many times. This chain links TRBV4-3 with TRBJ2-2; a possible D gene is TRBD1 (5 bases). Trimming pared 2 bases from V and 4 bases from J, leaving 11 bases between. Germline-derived CDR1 and CDR2 are LGHNA and YSLEER. This CDR3 has 15 residues. CDR3 sequence reads: CASSQNRRSTGELFF. The DNA of the CDR3 is TGCGCCAGCAGCCAAAACAGGAGATCCACCGGGGAGCTGTTTTTT.

This clonotype was recorded at least ten times. The chain is built from TRBV12-3 or TRBV12-4 and TRBJ2-1; D uncertain. Trimming removed 5 bases at V and 0 bases at J, with 11 bases between. This CDR3 spans 15 amino acids. The CDR3 spells CASSLPRGSYNEQFF. The CDR3 region has the DNA TGTGCCAGCAGTCTTCCCAGAGGCTCCTACAATGAGCAGTTCTTC.

The chain has TRBV5-1 and TRBJ1-6; D is possibly TRBD1 (6 bases). This CDR3 is 16 amino acids long. The V gene lost 3 bases and the J gene lost 3 bases, with 13 bases spanning the gap. Looked up from germline, CDR1 is SGHRS and CDR2 is YFSETQ. The CDR3 nucleotides are TGCGCCAGCAGCTCCTCCGGGGGCAACTATAATTCACCCCTCCACTTT. Amino acid sequence: CASSSSGGNYNSPLHF. Full variable domain (outside the CDR3, taken from reference TRBV5-1 and TRBJ1-6): KAGVTQTPRYLIKTRGQQVTLSCSPISGHRSVSWYQQTPGQGLQFLFEYFSETQRNKGNFPGRFSGRQFSNSRSEMNVSTLELGDSALYLCASSSSGGNYNSPLHFGNGTRLTVT.

This clonotype was observed many times. This chain links TRBV12-3 or TRBV12-4 with TRBJ1-2; D not resolved. The CDR3 extends over 12 amino acids. V shed 5 bases and J shed 8 bases, with 12 bases lying between them. CDR3 nucleotide sequence: TGTGCCAGCAGTCCATCAGCGTACGGCTACACCTTC. Its translation is CASSPSAYGYTF.

This clonotype has only a few counts. Here the CDR3 reads CASSLKLRGDDEQFF. CDR3 DNA sequence: TGTGCCAGCAGCTTAAAGTTGCGGGGGGACGATGAGCAGTTCTTC. V is TRBV11-2 and J is TRBJ2-1; 8 nucleotides match TRBD2. The CDR3 contains 15 residues. Germline-derived CDR1 and CDR2 are SGHAT and FQNNGV. The junction had 8 bases not matched to a gene; V was cut back by 2 bases and J by 8 bases.

There are a few counts of this clonotype. The chain employs TRBV5-1 and TRBJ2-4, with D maybe TRBD2 (5 bases). V lost 3 bases, J lost 0 bases, and 13 bases lay in between. The CDR3 has 16 amino acids. Per the germline V gene, CDR1 is SGHRS and CDR2 is YFSETQ. CDR3 amino acids: CASSSLQRAAKNIQYF. Written as DNA, the CDR3 is TGCGCCAGCAGCTCTCTACAGAGGGCAGCCAAAAACATTCAGTACTTC.

Many counts were recorded for this clonotype. The chain employs TRBV18 and TRBJ1-5, with D hard to call. The CDR3 contains 16 residues. V shed 3 bases and J shed 0 bases, with 12 bases lying between them. Per germline, CDR1 KGHSH and CDR2 LQKENI. The chain's CDR3 is CASSPGIRYSNQPQHF. For the CDR3, the DNA is TGTGCCAGCTCACCGGGGATACGCTATAGCAATCAGCCCCAGCATTTT.

In the case of this clonotype: A single base separates this from a much larger clone, so it may be a read error. The rearrangement joins TRBV5-1 to TRBJ1-6; TRBD1 is a possible D gene (5 bases). Germline CDR1 is SGHRS and CDR2 is YFSETQ. This CDR3 region has 14 residues. Trimming cost V 4 bases and J 7 bases, with 12 bases left between them. The CDR3 reads CASSDQRGNSPLHF. For the CDR3, the DNA is TGCGCCAGCAGCGACCAGCGGGGGAATTCACCCCTCCACTTT.

This clonotype was recorded many times. This chain connects TRBV4-3 to TRBJ1-4, with TRBD1 matching over 9 bases. This CDR3 comprises 15 residues. V gave up 0 bases and J gave up 8 bases; unmatched junction bases: 4. Per the germline V gene, CDR1 is LGHNA and CDR2 is YSLEER. The CDR3 nucleotides read TGCGCCAGCAGCCAAGAGGGACAGGGCCAGGAAAAACTGTTTTTT. It is translated as CASSQEGQGQEKLFF.

This clonotype was seen many times. The chain employs TRBV4-2 and TRBJ2-7, with 10 bases identical to TRBD2. This CDR3 is 18 amino acids long. CDR1 is LGHNA, CDR2 YNFKEQ, per germline. The V and J ends lost 1 base and 4 bases, in that order; junction bases with no gene match: 13. CDR3 in amino acids: CASSQALVSAGGNYEQYF. The CDR3 DNA sequence: TGTGCCAGCAGCCAAGCCCTCGTATCAGCGGGGGGGAATTACGAGCAGTACTTC.

This clonotype was observed many times. The chain is built from TRBV7-2 and TRBJ2-3; D ambiguous. Between the trimmed V and J ends, which lost 6 bases and 2 bases, there was a span of 6 bases. The CDR3 length is 12 residues. Germline assignment: CDR1 SGHTA and CDR2 FQGNSA. The CDR3 DNA is TGTGCCAGCAGGAGATTCACAGATACGCAGTATTTT. Its protein product is CASRRFTDTQYF.

This clonotype was seen at least ten times. This sequence joins TRBV7-2 and TRBJ2-5, with D possibly being TRBD1 (5 bases). V lost 3 bases to trimming and J lost 5 bases, with 13 bases between them. The germline gives CDR1 SGHTA, CDR2 FQGNSA. The CDR3 consists of 14 residues. The CDR3 protein is CASSFVSAGETQYF. CDR3 DNA: TGTGCCAGCAGCTTCGTTAGTGCAGGGGAGACCCAGTACTTC.

The genes are TRBV5-5 and TRBJ1-2; D uncertain. This CDR3 is built from 13 residues. V was cut by 4 bases and J by 8 bases, with 15 bases left in between. Per germline, CDR1 SGHKS and CDR2 YYEKEE (reference sequence). The CDR3 coding sequence is TGTGCCAGCAGCCCCCGCGACTGGATGGGCTACACCTTC. It encodes CASSPRDWMGYTF.

This clonotype was seen at least ten times. This chain connects TRBV5-1 to TRBJ2-4; D unclear. V was cut by 2 bases and J by 2 bases, with 8 bases left in between. This CDR3 region has 14 residues. In germline, CDR1 is SGHRS, CDR2 YFSETQ. The CDR3 reads CASSFGDTKNIQYF. The CDR3 DNA follows: TGCGCCAGCAGCTTTGGAGACACCAAAAACATTCAGTACTTC.

V gene TRBV7-9 combines with J gene TRBJ2-2, with D perhaps matching TRBD1 or TRBD2 (5 bases each). The germline V gene has CDR1 SEHNR and CDR2 FQNEAQ (reference sequence). Trimming removed 5 bases at V and 5 bases at J, with 12 bases between. The CDR3 has 14 amino acids. CDR3 DNA sequence: TGTGCCAGCAGCCACTCTGGGGGTACCGGGGAGCTGTTTTTT. Translation gives CASSHSGGTGELFF.

The table lists this clonotype with a few counts. V gene TRBV5-1 combines with J gene TRBJ1-1; a weak D match, TRBD1 (6 bases). The CDR3 runs 14 residues. V lost 4 bases, J lost 1 base, and 11 bases lay in between. Germline V CDR1 and CDR2: SGHRS, YFSETQ. CDR3 region: CASSPDSTNTEAFF. CDR3 DNA sequence: TGCGCCAGCAGCCCGGACAGTACGAACACTGAAGCTTTCTTT.

This sequence joins TRBV19 and TRBJ1-5; unclear D gene. The germline gives CDR1 LNHDA, CDR2 SQIVND (reference sequence). Trimming pared 1 base from V and 4 bases from J, leaving 5 bases between. CDR3 length: 13 residues. The CDR3 DNA follows: TGTGCCAGTAGTATAGTGGGGAATCAGCCCCAGCATTTT. Translated, it gives CASSIVGNQPQHF.

The table lists this clonotype with a few counts. The chain combines TRBV20-1 with TRBJ2-3; 12 positions match TRBD2. CDR3 length equals 15 residues. Germline V gene sequence: CDR1 DFQATT, CDR2 SNEGSKA (reference sequence). The junction had 2 bases not matched to a gene; V was cut back by 0 bases and J by 4 bases. CDR3 DNA: TGCAGTGCTAGAGACCCTAGCGGGGGGGCAGATACGCAGTATTTT. It is translated as CSARDPSGGADTQYF.

The rearrangement links TRBV27 to TRBJ1-4, with TRBD1 identical over 9 bases. This CDR3 contains 13 residues. From germline, CDR1 is MNHEY and CDR2 SMNVEV (reference sequence). V trimming: 5 bases; J trimming: 12 bases; junction bases outside the gene matches: 7. CDR3 loop: CASSLYHRGQLFF. DNA for the CDR3: TGTGCCAGCAGTCTCTACCACAGGGGGCAACTGTTTTTT.

This clonotype showed up just a few times. J is TRBJ1-6 and V is TRBV2; unclear D gene. This CDR3 comprises 12 residues. Germline-derived CDR1 and CDR2 are SNHLY and FYNNEI. Trimming stripped 0 bases from V and 10 bases from J, with 4 bases between. The CDR3 protein is CASSEAHSPLHF. The CDR3 region has the DNA TGTGCCAGCAGTGAAGCTCACTCACCCCTCCACTTT.

The sample holds a few counts of this clonotype. V and J are TRBV6-1 and TRBJ1-3; D uncertain. V lost 3 bases to trimming and J lost 4 bases, with 10 bases between them. This CDR3 has 14 amino acids. Germline CDR1 and CDR2: MNHNS and SASEGT. CDR3 sequence (DNA): TGTGCCAGCAGTGAGTTGAACAGCGGAAACACCATATATTTT. Residues: CASSELNSGNTIYF.

This clonotype was counted between two and nine times. The chain uses TRBV5-4 and TRBJ1-2, with 7 positions matching TRBD1. V lost 6 bases to trimming and J lost 6 bases; unmatched junction nucleotides: 11. The CDR3 is 14 residues long. CDR1 is SGHNT and CDR2 is YYREEE in the germline V gene (reference sequence). CDR3 sequence: CASINRDSIDGYTF. The CDR3 DNA sequence: TGTGCCAGCATCAACCGGGACAGCATTGATGGCTACACCTTC.

This clonotype occurred many times. The chain combines TRBV7-2 with TRBJ2-2, with D uncertain. The CDR3 length is 15 residues. Trimming left V 3 bases short and J 0 bases short, with 8 bases between. The germline gives CDR1 SGHTA, CDR2 FQGNSA. In DNA form, the CDR3 reads TGTGCCAGCAGCTTTACGGTATCGAACACCGGGGAGCTGTTTTTT. Translating gives CASSFTVSNTGELFF. Full variable domain (remainder filled in from reference TRBV7-2 and TRBJ2-2): GAGVSQSPSNKVTEKGKDVELRCDPISGHTALYWYRQSLGQGLEFLIYFQGNSAPDKSGLPSDRFSAERTGGSVSTLTIQRTQQEDSAVYLCASSFTVSNTGELFFGEGSRLTVL.